This T cell receptor (beta chain) originates from a study of tumor-infiltrating lymphocytes in primary liver carcinoma. Looking at the study overall: Donors underwent surgery for histopathologically diagnosed primary liver carcinoma.

Alongside blood RNA obtained from unsorted whole blood, germline DNA was also extracted. TCR beta cDNA was made from 450 to 500 ng total RNA with a constant-region primer. Slightly modified ARM-PCR, run as three nested multiplex PCR rounds, produced the TCR beta libraries. TRBV1-TRBV30 forward primers paired with a C-beta reverse primer drove the first two PCR rounds, about 10 cycles each. Each CDR3 protein is one row after TCRdb ran MiXCR on the multiplex PCR reads. The sample shows roughly 330,000 distinct CDR3 sequences, roughly 61% of them seen only once. Worth noting for this clonotype: Its antigen remains unknown.

Trimming cost V 5 bases and J 6 bases; bases outside gene matches: 18. The CDR3 spans 17 residues. CDR1 and CDR2 from the germline V gene are SGHAT and FQNNGV. General study results and limits: Reduced overlap was seen in tumor-adjacent and tumor-blood pairs versus tumor region pairs. Tumors reached a significantly greater top-250-clone fraction than blood did (p = 0.039).

Sequencing was carried out using peripheral blood. V and J are TRBV11-2 and TRBJ2-7, with 8 bases lining up with TRBD1. This receptor was identified in a middle-aged man with primary liver carcinoma and hepatitis B virus infection. This chain's CDR3 is CASSLSRSLAGGCEQYF. DNA for the CDR3: TGTGCCAGCAGCCTAAGTCGGTCCCTGGCAGGGGGCTGCGAGCAGTACTTC. Supplemented by reference TRBV11-2 and TRBJ2-7, the full variable domain reads EAGVAQSPRYKIIEKRQSVAFWCNPISGHATLYWYQQILGQGPKLLIQFQNNGVVDDSQLPKDRFSAERLKGVDSTLKIQPAKLEDSAVYLCASSLSRSLAGGCEQYFGPGTRLTVT.